This is a list of T cell receptor beta chains from one sample in a study of blood T cell repertoires in COVID-19. Generated by immunoSEQ multiplex PCR, the TCRdb table keeps only in-frame clones and is missing some. Among some 91,000 clones listed, 75% to 90% were seen once. The sequenced sample was peripheral blood. The receptors were gathered from a human donor in a cohort sampled during active COVID-19. Both conserved end residues are part of each CDR3. Each record gives: D gene, J gene, clone size, V gene, CDR3 protein, CDR3 DNA. A D gene is named only where the DNA matches it firmly. Clone size is stated in some rows and not others, as once, few, many or a class when expanded.

d_call: TRBD2
j_call: TRBJ2-7
clone_size: NA
v_call: TRBV2
cdr3_aa: CASSEYGPGGPNEQYF
cdr3_nt: TGTGCCAGCAGTGAATATGGCCCGGGAGGGCCCAACGAGCAGTACTTC

d_call: NA
j_call: TRBJ1-1
clone_size: few
v_call: TRBV6-1
cdr3_aa: CASSEDSGSEAFF
cdr3_nt: TGTGCCAGCAGTGAAGATTCAGGCAGTGAAGCTTTCTTT

d_call: TRBD2
j_call: TRBJ2-7
clone_size: NA
v_call: TRBV19
cdr3_aa: CASSIGTSHAFYEQYF
cdr3_nt: TGTGCCAGTAGTATAGGGACTAGCCACGCATTCTACGAGCAGTACTTC

d_call: NA
j_call: TRBJ2-2
clone_size: NA
v_call: TRBV6-2/TRBV6-3
cdr3_aa: CASSSDSSNTGELFF
cdr3_nt: TGTGCCAGCAGCAGCGACAGCTCGAACACCGGGGAGCTGTTTTTT

d_call: TRBD1
j_call: TRBJ2-1
clone_size: once
v_call: TRBV9
cdr3_aa: CASSVMPGQGGNEQFF
cdr3_nt: TGTGCCAGCAGCGTCATGCCTGGACAGGGGGGCAATGAGCAGTTCTTC

d_call: TRBD1
j_call: TRBJ2-3
clone_size: NA
v_call: TRBV24-1
cdr3_aa: CATSDPKTGGMTDTQYF
cdr3_nt: TGTGCCACCAGTGATCCAAAGACAGGGGGTATGACAGATACGCAGTATTTT

d_call: NA
j_call: TRBJ2-3
clone_size: NA
v_call: TRBV18
cdr3_aa: CASSPRNRGTDTQYF
cdr3_nt: TGTGCCAGCTCACCACGGAACAGGGGCACAGATACGCAGTATTTT

d_call: TRBD1
j_call: TRBJ2-6
clone_size: NA
v_call: TRBV6-5
cdr3_aa: CASRQGLGANVLTF
cdr3_nt: TGTGCCAGCAGACAGGGGCTTGGGGCCAACGTCCTGACTTTC

d_call: NA
j_call: TRBJ1-1
clone_size: NA
v_call: TRBV6-5
cdr3_aa: CASTGQSNTEAFF
cdr3_nt: TGTGCCAGCACCGGACAGTCCAACACTGAAGCTTTCTTT

d_call: NA
j_call: TRBJ2-3
clone_size: NA
v_call: TRBV12-5
cdr3_aa: CASGAGFSDTQYF
cdr3_nt: TGTGCTAGTGGGGCAGGGTTTTCAGATACGCAGTATTTT

d_call: NA
j_call: TRBJ1-5
clone_size: many
v_call: TRBV19
cdr3_aa: CASSIRHGSNQPQHF
cdr3_nt: TGTGCCAGTAGTATCAGACACGGAAGCAATCAGCCCCAGCATTTT

d_call: TRBD1
j_call: TRBJ2-7
clone_size: NA
v_call: TRBV18
cdr3_aa: CASSPLDRGREQYF
cdr3_nt: TGTGCCAGCTCACCACTCGACAGGGGTCGCGAGCAGTACTTC

d_call: TRBD1
j_call: TRBJ2-7
clone_size: NA
v_call: TRBV28
cdr3_aa: CASSRVNRGSYEQYF
cdr3_nt: TGTGCCAGCAGCCGGGTTAACAGGGGGAGTTACGAGCAGTACTTC

d_call: NA
j_call: TRBJ1-1
clone_size: NA
v_call: TRBV2
cdr3_aa: CASSERRVTEAFF
cdr3_nt: TGTGCCAGCAGTGAACGCAGGGTCACTGAAGCTTTCTTT

d_call: NA
j_call: TRBJ1-1
clone_size: once
v_call: TRBV5-6
cdr3_aa: CASSLSWASEAFF
cdr3_nt: TGTGCCAGCAGCTTGTCATGGGCATCTGAAGCTTTCTTT

d_call: TRBD2
j_call: TRBJ2-7
clone_size: NA
v_call: TRBV5-1
cdr3_aa: CASSRDYGASYEQYF
cdr3_nt: TGCGCCAGCAGCAGGGACTACGGGGCCTCCTACGAGCAGTACTTC

d_call: TRBD2
j_call: TRBJ2-3
clone_size: NA
v_call: TRBV5-4
cdr3_aa: CASSLYSGRAMDTQYF
cdr3_nt: TGTGCCAGCAGCTTGTATAGCGGGAGGGCCATGGATACGCAGTATTTT

d_call: TRBD1
j_call: TRBJ2-3
clone_size: NA
v_call: TRBV11-1
cdr3_aa: CASSWTGASTDTQYF
cdr3_nt: TGTGCCAGCAGCTGGACAGGGGCCAGCACAGATACGCAGTATTTT

d_call: NA
j_call: TRBJ2-7
clone_size: once
v_call: TRBV11-2
cdr3_aa: CASSFRSSYEQYF
cdr3_nt: TGTGCCAGCAGCTTTCGGAGCTCCTACGAGCAGTACTTC

d_call: NA
j_call: TRBJ2-5
clone_size: NA
v_call: TRBV7-2
cdr3_aa: CASSLDNGDQETQYF
cdr3_nt: TGTGCCAGCAGCTTAGATAACGGGGACCAAGAGACCCAGTACTTC

d_call: TRBD1
j_call: TRBJ2-1
clone_size: once
v_call: TRBV9
cdr3_aa: CASSVGITGGSYNEQFF
cdr3_nt: TGTGCCAGCAGCGTAGGGATAACAGGGGGCTCCTACAATGAGCAGTTCTTC

d_call: TRBD2
j_call: TRBJ2-7
clone_size: NA
v_call: TRBV5-1
cdr3_aa: CASSWGGLAGENEQYF
cdr3_nt: TGCGCCAGCAGCTGGGGGGGACTAGCGGGAGAGAACGAGCAGTACTTC

d_call: NA
j_call: TRBJ1-5
clone_size: NA
v_call: TRBV7-9
cdr3_aa: CASSLGGRDQPQHF
cdr3_nt: TGTGCCAGCAGCTTAGGGGGCAGAGATCAGCCCCAGCATTTT

d_call: TRBD2
j_call: TRBJ2-3
clone_size: NA
v_call: TRBV11-1
cdr3_aa: CASSASGASTDTQYF
cdr3_nt: TGTGCCAGCAGCGCTAGCGGGGCTAGCACAGATACGCAGTATTTT

d_call: TRBD1
j_call: TRBJ1-3
clone_size: many
v_call: TRBV10-2
cdr3_aa: CASTTGTVYSGNTIYF
cdr3_nt: TGCGCCAGCACTACCGGGACAGTTTACTCTGGAAACACCATATATTTT

d_call: NA
j_call: TRBJ2-6
clone_size: NA
v_call: TRBV5-1
cdr3_aa: CASSIGHSSGANVLTF
cdr3_nt: TGCGCCAGCAGCATAGGACACAGCTCTGGGGCCAACGTCCTGACTTTC

d_call: TRBD1
j_call: TRBJ1-5
clone_size: NA
v_call: TRBV7-8
cdr3_aa: CASSLVQGYNQPQHF
cdr3_nt: TGTGCCAGCAGCTTAGTACAGGGGTACAATCAGCCCCAGCATTTT

d_call: NA
j_call: TRBJ2-5
clone_size: few
v_call: TRBV18
cdr3_aa: CASSPTTDQETQYF
cdr3_nt: TGTGCCAGCTCACCGACAACCGACCAAGAGACCCAGTACTTC

d_call: TRBD2
j_call: TRBJ2-3
clone_size: NA
v_call: TRBV5-8
cdr3_aa: CASSLGLAGRDTQYF
cdr3_nt: TGTGCCAGCAGCTTGGGACTAGCGGGACGGGATACGCAGTATTTT

d_call: TRBD1
j_call: TRBJ2-6
clone_size: NA
v_call: TRBV7-6
cdr3_aa: CASSQGTGGLTGANVLTF
cdr3_nt: TGTGCCAGCAGCCAAGGGACAGGGGGCTTGACTGGGGCCAACGTCCTGACTTTC

d_call: NA
j_call: TRBJ1-4
clone_size: NA
v_call: TRBV15
cdr3_aa: CATGRGGSNEKLFF
cdr3_nt: TGTGCCACCGGGAGGGGGGGGAGCAATGAAAAACTGTTTTTT

d_call: TRBD2
j_call: TRBJ2-2
clone_size: NA
v_call: TRBV7-2
cdr3_aa: CASSLRLAGGPFGELFF
cdr3_nt: TGTGCCAGCAGCTTAAGACTAGCGGGGGGGCCATTCGGGGAGCTGTTTTTT

d_call: TRBD2
j_call: TRBJ2-1
clone_size: NA
v_call: TRBV24-1
cdr3_aa: CATSDSGLGRSYNEQFF
cdr3_nt: TGTGCCACCAGTGATTCCGGACTAGGCCGCTCCTACAATGAGCAGTTCTTC

d_call: TRBD1
j_call: TRBJ1-2
clone_size: NA
v_call: TRBV6-6
cdr3_aa: CASSPLATGGSGYGYTF
cdr3_nt: TGTGCCAGCAGTCCCCTCGCGACAGGGGGTAGCGGCTATGGCTACACCTTC

d_call: NA
j_call: TRBJ2-1
clone_size: NA
v_call: TRBV4-3
cdr3_aa: CASSQDPESYNEQFF
cdr3_nt: TGCGCCAGCAGCCAAGACCCCGAGTCCTACAATGAGCAGTTCTTC

d_call: NA
j_call: TRBJ2-3
clone_size: NA
v_call: TRBV5-1
cdr3_aa: CASSLAHAGTDTQYF
cdr3_nt: TGCGCCAGCAGCCTAGCCCACGCTGGCACAGATACGCAGTATTTT

d_call: TRBD1
j_call: TRBJ2-7
clone_size: NA
v_call: TRBV27
cdr3_aa: CASSLDRGTDEQYF
cdr3_nt: TGTGCCAGCAGTTTAGACAGGGGAACCGACGAGCAGTACTTC

d_call: TRBD1
j_call: TRBJ2-5
clone_size: NA
v_call: TRBV6-6
cdr3_aa: CASSYGTGQETQYF
cdr3_nt: TGTGCCAGCAGCTACGGGACAGGGCAGGAGACCCAGTACTTC

d_call: NA
j_call: TRBJ1-4
clone_size: NA
v_call: TRBV19
cdr3_aa: CASSQVTTNEKLFF
cdr3_nt: TGTGCCAGTAGCCAGGTGACAACTAATGAAAAACTGTTTTTT

d_call: NA
j_call: TRBJ1-5
clone_size: NA
v_call: TRBV9
cdr3_aa: CASSQGYTNQPQHF
cdr3_nt: TGTGCCAGCAGCCAGGGCTATACCAATCAGCCCCAGCATTTT

d_call: NA
j_call: TRBJ2-7
clone_size: NA
v_call: TRBV27
cdr3_aa: CASSLQPGHYEQYF
cdr3_nt: TGTGCCAGCAGTCTGCAACCCGGACACTACGAGCAGTACTTC

d_call: TRBD2
j_call: TRBJ2-2
clone_size: NA
v_call: TRBV5-1
cdr3_aa: CASSLDGGIHTGELFF
cdr3_nt: TGCGCCAGCAGCTTGGACGGGGGGATACACACCGGGGAGCTGTTTTTT

d_call: TRBD1
j_call: TRBJ1-5
clone_size: NA
v_call: TRBV24-1
cdr3_aa: CATSGGQGLGQPQHF
cdr3_nt: TGTGCCACCAGCGGGGGACAGGGTCTCGGTCAGCCCCAGCATTTT

d_call: TRBD2
j_call: TRBJ2-3
clone_size: few
v_call: TRBV11-3
cdr3_aa: CASSRTSGRESTDTQYF
cdr3_nt: TGTGCCAGCAGCCGAACTAGCGGGAGGGAGAGCACAGATACGCAGTATTTT

d_call: NA
j_call: TRBJ2-5
clone_size: once
v_call: TRBV24-1
cdr3_aa: CATSDPRGGLAETQYF
cdr3_nt: TGTGCCACCAGTGATCCCAGGGGAGGGCTCGCGGAGACCCAGTACTTC

d_call: NA
j_call: TRBJ1-5
clone_size: NA
v_call: TRBV28
cdr3_aa: CASSLVDSEWNQPQHF
cdr3_nt: TGTGCCAGCAGTTTAGTAGACAGTGAATGGAATCAGCCCCAGCATTTT

d_call: TRBD1
j_call: TRBJ2-7
clone_size: NA
v_call: TRBV6-1
cdr3_aa: CASSEQGTGDPYEQYF
cdr3_nt: TGTGCCAGCAGTGAGCAGGGGACAGGGGATCCATACGAGCAGTACTTC

d_call: NA
j_call: TRBJ2-1
clone_size: NA
v_call: TRBV19
cdr3_aa: CASSTSSGEQFF
cdr3_nt: TGTGCCAGTAGCACATCTAGTGGTGAGCAGTTCTTC

d_call: NA
j_call: TRBJ2-1
clone_size: NA
v_call: TRBV14
cdr3_aa: CASSRQHEQFF
cdr3_nt: TGTGCCAGCAGCAGACAGCATGAGCAGTTCTTC

d_call: NA
j_call: TRBJ2-1
clone_size: NA
v_call: TRBV19
cdr3_aa: CATGFRNEQFF
cdr3_nt: TGTGCCACAGGGTTCAGAAATGAGCAGTTCTTC

d_call: TRBD2
j_call: TRBJ2-2
clone_size: few
v_call: TRBV19
cdr3_aa: CASSRTSGGARTGELFF
cdr3_nt: TGTGCCAGTAGTCGGACTAGCGGGGGGGCGCGTACCGGGGAGCTGTTTTTT

d_call: NA
j_call: TRBJ2-7
clone_size: few
v_call: TRBV2
cdr3_aa: CASTGQSTYEQYF
cdr3_nt: TGTGCCAGTACAGGGCAGTCGACATACGAGCAGTACTTC

d_call: NA
j_call: TRBJ1-4
clone_size: NA
v_call: TRBV2
cdr3_aa: CASSAQGNEKLFF
cdr3_nt: TGTGCCAGCAGTGCCCAGGGTAATGAAAAACTGTTTTTT

d_call: TRBD1
j_call: TRBJ1-1
clone_size: NA
v_call: TRBV5-1
cdr3_aa: CASSQGDWNTEAFF
cdr3_nt: TGCGCCAGCAGCCAGGGGGATTGGAACACTGAAGCTTTCTTT

d_call: TRBD1
j_call: TRBJ2-3
clone_size: NA
v_call: TRBV30
cdr3_aa: CASSPRTGQDTQYF
cdr3_nt: TGTGCCTCCTCGCCCCGGACAGGGCAAGATACGCAGTATTTT

d_call: TRBD1
j_call: TRBJ1-1
clone_size: NA
v_call: TRBV19
cdr3_aa: CASSSDRGHTEAFF
cdr3_nt: TGTGCCAGTAGTTCGGACAGGGGACACACTGAAGCTTTCTTT

d_call: TRBD1
j_call: TRBJ2-7
clone_size: NA
v_call: TRBV7-2
cdr3_aa: CASSFMGQRYEQYF
cdr3_nt: TGTGCCAGCAGCTTTATGGGACAGCGCTACGAGCAGTACTTC

d_call: TRBD1
j_call: TRBJ1-2
clone_size: NA
v_call: TRBV6-1
cdr3_aa: CASSEPSGQEIYGYTF
cdr3_nt: TGTGCCAGCAGTGAACCCTCGGGACAGGAAATCTATGGCTACACCTTC

d_call: TRBD2
j_call: TRBJ2-3
clone_size: NA
v_call: TRBV7-3
cdr3_aa: CASSKLAGDWDTQYF
cdr3_nt: TGTGCCAGCAGCAAGCTAGCGGGAGATTGGGATACGCAGTATTTT